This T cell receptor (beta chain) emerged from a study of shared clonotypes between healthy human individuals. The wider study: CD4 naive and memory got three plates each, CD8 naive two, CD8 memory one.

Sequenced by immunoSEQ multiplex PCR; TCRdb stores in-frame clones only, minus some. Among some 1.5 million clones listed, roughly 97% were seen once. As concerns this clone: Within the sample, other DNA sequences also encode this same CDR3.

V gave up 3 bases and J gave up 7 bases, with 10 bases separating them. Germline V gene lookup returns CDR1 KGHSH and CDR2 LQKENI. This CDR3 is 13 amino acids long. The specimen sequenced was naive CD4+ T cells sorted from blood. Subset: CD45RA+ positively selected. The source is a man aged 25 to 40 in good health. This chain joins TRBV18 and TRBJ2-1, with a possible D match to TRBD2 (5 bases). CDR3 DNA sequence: TGTGCCAGCTCACCTTCGGGCGGGAATGAGCAGTTCTTC. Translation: CASSPSGGNEQFF.